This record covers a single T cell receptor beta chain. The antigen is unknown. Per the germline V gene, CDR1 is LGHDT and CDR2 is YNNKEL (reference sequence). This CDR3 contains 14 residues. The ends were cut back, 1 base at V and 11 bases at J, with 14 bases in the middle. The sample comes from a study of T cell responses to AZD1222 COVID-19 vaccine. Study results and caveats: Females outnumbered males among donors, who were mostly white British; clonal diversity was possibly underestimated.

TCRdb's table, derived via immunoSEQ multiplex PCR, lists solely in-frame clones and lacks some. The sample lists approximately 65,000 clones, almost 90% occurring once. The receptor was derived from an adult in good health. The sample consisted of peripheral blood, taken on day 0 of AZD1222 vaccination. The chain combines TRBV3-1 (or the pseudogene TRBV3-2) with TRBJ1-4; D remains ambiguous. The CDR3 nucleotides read TGTGCCAGCAGCCAAGGCGGGCCGTTAGTGAAACTGTTTTTT. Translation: CASSQGGPLVKLFF.